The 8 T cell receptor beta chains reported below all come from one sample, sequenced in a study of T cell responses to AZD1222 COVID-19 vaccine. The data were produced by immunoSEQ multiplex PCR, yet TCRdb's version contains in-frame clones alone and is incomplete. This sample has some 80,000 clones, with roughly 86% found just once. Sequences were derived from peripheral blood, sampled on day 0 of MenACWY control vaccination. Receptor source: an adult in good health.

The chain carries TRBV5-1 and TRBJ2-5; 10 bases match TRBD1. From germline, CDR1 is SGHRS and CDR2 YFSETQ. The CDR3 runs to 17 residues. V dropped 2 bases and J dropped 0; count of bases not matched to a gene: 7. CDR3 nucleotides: TGCGCCAGCAGCTTTGTACCGGGACAGGGGAACCAAGAGACCCAGTACTTC. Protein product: CASSFVPGQGNQETQYF.

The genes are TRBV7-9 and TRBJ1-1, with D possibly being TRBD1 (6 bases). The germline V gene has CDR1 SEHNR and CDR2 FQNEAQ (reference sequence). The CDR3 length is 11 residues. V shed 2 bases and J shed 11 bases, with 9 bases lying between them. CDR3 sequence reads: CASSLTGLAFF. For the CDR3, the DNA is TGTGCCAGCAGCTTAACAGGGTTGGCTTTCTTT.

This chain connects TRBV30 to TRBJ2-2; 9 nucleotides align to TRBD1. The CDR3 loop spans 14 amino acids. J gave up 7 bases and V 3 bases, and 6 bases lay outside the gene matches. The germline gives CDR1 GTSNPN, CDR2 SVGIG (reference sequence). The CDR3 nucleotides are TGTGCCTGGAGCTCCGGGACAGGGAACGGGGAGCTGTTTTTT. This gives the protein CAWSSGTGNGELFF.

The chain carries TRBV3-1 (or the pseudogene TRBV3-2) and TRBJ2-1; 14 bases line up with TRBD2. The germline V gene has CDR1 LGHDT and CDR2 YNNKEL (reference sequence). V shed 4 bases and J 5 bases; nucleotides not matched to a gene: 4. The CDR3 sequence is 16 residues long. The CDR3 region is CASSLRLAGGHNEQFF. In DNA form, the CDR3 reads TGTGCCAGCAGCCTCCGACTAGCGGGGGGGCACAATGAGCAGTTCTTC.

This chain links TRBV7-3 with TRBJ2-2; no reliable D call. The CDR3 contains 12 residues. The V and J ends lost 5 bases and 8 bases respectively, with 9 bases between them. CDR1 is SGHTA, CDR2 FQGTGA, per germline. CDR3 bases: TGTGCCAGCAGCCCTTTTAGTGGGGAGCTGTTTTTT. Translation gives CASSPFSGELFF.

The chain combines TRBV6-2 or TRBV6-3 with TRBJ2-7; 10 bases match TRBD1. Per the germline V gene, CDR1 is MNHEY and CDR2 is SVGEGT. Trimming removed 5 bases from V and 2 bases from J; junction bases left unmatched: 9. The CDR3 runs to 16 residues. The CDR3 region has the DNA TGTGCCAGCAGTACCCAGGGACAGGGGTTTCCCTACGAGCAGTACTTC. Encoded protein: CASSTQGQGFPYEQYF.

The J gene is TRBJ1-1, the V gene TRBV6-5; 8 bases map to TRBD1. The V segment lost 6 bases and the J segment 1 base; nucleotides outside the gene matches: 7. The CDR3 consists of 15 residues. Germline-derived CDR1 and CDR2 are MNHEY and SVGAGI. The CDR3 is CASRSGQGGNTEAFF. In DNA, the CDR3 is TGTGCCAGCAGGAGCGGACAGGGTGGGAACACTGAAGCTTTCTTT.

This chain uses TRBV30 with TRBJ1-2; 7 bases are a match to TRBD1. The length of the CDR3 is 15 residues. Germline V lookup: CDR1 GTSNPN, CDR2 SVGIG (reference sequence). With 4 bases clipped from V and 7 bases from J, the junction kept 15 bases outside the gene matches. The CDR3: CAWKTTGTASGGYTF. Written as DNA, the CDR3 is TGTGCCTGGAAAACGACGGGGACAGCCTCGGGTGGCTACACCTTC.